This TCR beta chain is from a study of blood T cell repertoires in COVID-19. Background on the study: Donors in the United States, Italy and Spain gave samples during acute or convalescent COVID-19.

Produced via immunoSEQ multiplex PCR; TCRdb's table is partial and in-frame only. The table shows around 170,000 clones, with about 86% occurring only once. This clone came up a few times. The receptor was derived from a man in his fifties or sixties with active or convalescent COVID-19. The sample comprised peripheral blood.

The CDR3 here is CASGDGQVGLNEQFF. CDR3 DNA: TGTGCTAGTGGTGACGGACAGGTAGGGTTGAATGAGCAGTTCTTC. The genes are TRBV12-5 and TRBJ2-1; 7 bases agree with TRBD1. With V trimmed by 5 bases and J by 7 bases, 11 bases remained unmatched. The germline V gene encodes CDR1 LGHNT and CDR2 FRNRAP. The CDR3 is 15 amino acids.